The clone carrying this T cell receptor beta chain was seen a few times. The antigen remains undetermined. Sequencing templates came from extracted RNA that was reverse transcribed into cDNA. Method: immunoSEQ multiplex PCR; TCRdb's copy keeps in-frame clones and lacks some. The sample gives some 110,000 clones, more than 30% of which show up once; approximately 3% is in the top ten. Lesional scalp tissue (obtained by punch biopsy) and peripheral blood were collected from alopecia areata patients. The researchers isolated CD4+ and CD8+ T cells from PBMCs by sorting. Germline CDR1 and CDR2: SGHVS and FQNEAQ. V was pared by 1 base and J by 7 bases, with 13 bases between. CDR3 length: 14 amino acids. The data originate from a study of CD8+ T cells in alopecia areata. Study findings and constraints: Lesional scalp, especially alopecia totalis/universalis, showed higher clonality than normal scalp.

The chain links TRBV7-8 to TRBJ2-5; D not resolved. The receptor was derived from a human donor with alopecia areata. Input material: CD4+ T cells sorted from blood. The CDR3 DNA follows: TGTGCCAGCAGCTTAGAGGTCGGGTTAGGGACCCAGTACTTC. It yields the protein CASSLEVGLGTQYF.